This T cell receptor beta chain was identified during a study of OX40 agonist ivuxolimab in advanced cancers. The CDR3 runs to 11 residues. Trimming shortened V by 8 bases and J by 4 bases, and 9 bases separated the two germline ends. The germline CDR1 and CDR2 sequences are KGHSH and LQKENI. Assay: immunoSEQ multiplex PCR; the TCRdb copy retains only in-frame clones and omits some. The top ten hold approximately 0.73% of the sample, which has about 77,000 clones, 80% to 90% seen once. The sample here was CD4+ or CD8+ T cells sorted from blood, taken in a trial of the OX40 agonist ivuxolimab. This receptor was obtained from an adult with an advanced solid tumor such as melanoma, head and neck, liver or kidney cancer. The chain links TRBV18 to TRBJ2-7; tentative D call: TRBD2 (6 bases). CDR3 nucleotide sequence: TGTGCCAGCGGACTACAGTACGAGCAGTACTTC. Its protein is CASGLQYEQYF.